This TCR beta chain was sequenced during a study of T cell responses to AZD1222 COVID-19 vaccine. General observations from the study: Baseline antibody screening turned up just five to seven seropositive AZD1222 recipients. It should be noted that donors were predominantly white British and more often female, and clonal diversity was possibly underestimated.

Sequenced by immunoSEQ multiplex PCR; TCRdb stores in-frame clones only, minus some. This repertoire shows fewer than 30,000 clones, 85% to 90% found once; its top ten account for 7.5% to 8%. Concerning this clone: The target antigen is unknown.

Trimming cost V 5 bases and J 7 bases, with 13 bases left between them. The CDR3 extends over 13 amino acids. The germline gives CDR1 SGHRS, CDR2 YFSETQ. The sequence was collected from an adult who received the AZD1222 COVID-19 vaccine. The chain employs TRBV5-1 and TRBJ1-5; D not certain. This specimen was peripheral blood, taken 28 days after the second AZD1222 dose. Written as DNA, the CDR3 is TGCGCCAGCAGTCAAACCCCGGGGCAGCCCCAGCATTTT. Translation: CASSQTPGQPQHF.